Below are 29 T cell receptor beta chains sequenced from a single sample in a study of shared clonotypes between healthy human individuals (TCRdb year 2020). Libraries were prepared through the immunoSEQ multiplex PCR assay. The table comes from immuneACCESS by way of TCRdb, which keeps in-frame sequences with V and J called. Part of the clones is missing from these tables; in studies checked, under half for an unresolved V gene and the rest for unknown reasons. For this sample there are over a million clones; 70% to 80% appear just once. Together, the top ten hold about 1.5% of the sample. The sequenced sample consisted of memory CD4+ T cells sorted from blood. This specimen's cell subset or site label, per the study, means: CD45RA-negative fraction. These receptors were collected from a man between 18 and 29 years old in good health.

This clone has a handful of counts. CDR3 sequence (DNA): TGTGCCAGCAGTCATCAGGGGGGTGGAACTGAAGCTTTCTTT. Protein: CASSHQGGGTEAFF. The chain uses TRBV6-5 and TRBJ1-1; 7 bases are a match to TRBD1. The CDR3 consists of 14 residues. V dropped 5 bases and J dropped 5; count of bases not matched to a gene: 8. Per the germline V gene, CDR1 is MNHEY and CDR2 is SVGAGI.

The V and J genes are TRBV28 and TRBJ1-1; D is undetermined. Looked up from germline, CDR1 is MDHEN and CDR2 is SYDVKM. The length of the CDR3 is 11 residues. Trimming took 6 bases from V and 8 from J, leaving 10 bases between them. The DNA of the CDR3 is TGTGCCAGCAGCTTCCTATCGGAAGCTTTCTTT. Translating gives CASSFLSEAFF.

The rearrangement uses TRBV7-6 and TRBJ2-7, with 7 bases identical to TRBD1. This CDR3 spans 15 amino acids. Looked up from germline, CDR1 is SGHVS and CDR2 is FNYEAQ. The V gene end was trimmed by 5 bases and the J gene end by 6 bases; junction bases not matched to a gene: 13. The CDR3 DNA reads TGTGCCAGCAGCCTAGAAGACAGGGTTACCTTCGAGCAGTACTTC. Protein: CASSLEDRVTFEQYF. The variable domain in full, with the rest retrieved from reference TRBV7-6 and TRBJ2-7, is GAGVSQSPRYKVTKRGQDVALRCDPISGHVSLYWYRQALGQGPEFLTYFNYEAQQDKSGLPNDRFSAERPEGSISTLTIQRTEQRDSAMYRCASSLEDRVTFEQYFGPGTRLTVT.

J is TRBJ2-7 and V is TRBV5-1; the match to TRBD1 covers 9 bases. Germline V gene data show CDR1 as SGHRS and CDR2 as YFSETQ. Losses at the gene ends were 5 bases for V and 3 bases for J; bases not matched to a gene: 9. The CDR3 totals 15 residues. This chain's CDR3 is CASRVRPGQGYEQYF. CDR3 in DNA: TGCGCCAGCAGAGTAAGGCCGGGACAGGGCTACGAGCAGTACTTC.

The chain employs TRBV19 and TRBJ1-2; 8 bases map to TRBD1. This CDR3 contains 14 residues. V shed 8 bases, J shed 4 bases, and the junction held 9 bases outside the gene matches. Germline values: CDR1 LNHDA, CDR2 SQIVND (reference sequence). The CDR3 sequence: CASYRQGYGYGYTF. Written as DNA, the CDR3 is TGTGCCAGTTATAGACAGGGGTATGGCTATGGCTACACCTTC.

This clone has a single count. CDR3 loop: CASSWDQVDRGYTF. The CDR3 coding sequence is TGCGCCAGCAGCTGGGATCAAGTGGATCGAGGCTACACCTTC. The rearrangement uses TRBV5-1 and TRBJ1-2; D remains ambiguous. Trimming took 3 bases from V and 8 from J, leaving 17 bases between them. This CDR3 is 14 amino acids long. Germline CDR1 is SGHRS and CDR2 is YFSETQ.

This clone was recorded a few times. The chain is built from TRBV29-1 and TRBJ1-2; no firm D call. CDR1 is SQVTM and CDR2 is ANQGSEA in the germline V gene. The CDR3 is 14 residues long. The V end was cut by 4 bases, the J end by 0 bases, with 12 bases between. CDR3 amino acids: CSVVSGTANYGYTF. CDR3 nucleotides: TGCAGCGTTGTATCTGGTACAGCTAACTATGGCTACACCTTC. The whole variable domain, filled in from reference TRBV29-1 and TRBJ1-2, reads SAVISQKPSRDICQRGTSLTIQCQVDSQVTMMFWYRQQPGQSLTLIATANQGSEATYESGFVIDKFPISRPNLTFSTLTVSNMSPEDSSIYLCSVVSGTANYGYTFGSGTRLTVV.

The genes are TRBV5-4 and TRBJ1-2; TRBD1 might be the D (6 bases). Between the trimmed V and J ends, which lost 4 bases and 6 bases, there was a span of 13 bases. The CDR3 covers 13 residues. Germline V gene lookup returns CDR1 SGHNT and CDR2 YYREEE (reference sequence). The chain's CDR3 is CASSRPGDNGYTF. The CDR3 DNA follows: TGTGCCAGCAGCCGACCAGGGGATAATGGCTACACCTTC.

The chain has TRBV2 and TRBJ1-5, with TRBD1 matching over 7 bases. The CDR3 consists of 16 residues. V shed 7 bases and J 0 bases; nucleotides not matched to a gene: 9. Germline assignment: CDR1 SNHLY and CDR2 FYNNEI. CDR3 coding DNA: TGTGCCAGCAAAACACACGGGACAGATAGCAATCAGCCCCAGCATTTT. Residues: CASKTHGTDSNQPQHF.

The chain employs TRBV10-1 and TRBJ2-6; D not certain. V was trimmed by 3 bases and J by 4 bases, leaving 4 bases between them. Germline V lookup: CDR1 WNHNN, CDR2 SYGVQD (reference sequence). This CDR3 contains 13 residues. The CDR3 DNA reads TGCGCCAGCAGTGACTCGGGGGCCAACGTCCTGACTTTC. Translated: CASSDSGANVLTF.

The gene calls are TRBV15 and TRBJ1-1, with 9 bases aligning to TRBD1. Losses at the gene ends were 0 bases for V and 4 bases for J; bases not matched to a gene: 6. This CDR3 spans 16 amino acids. Germline V CDR1 and CDR2: LNHNV, YYDKDF (reference sequence). CDR3 nucleotides: TGTGCCACCAGCAGAGATGGGACAGGGTTTGGCACTGAAGCTTTCTTT. It encodes CATSRDGTGFGTEAFF.

This chain links TRBV5-1 with TRBJ2-6; TRBD1 might be the D (6 bases). CDR1 and CDR2 from the germline V gene are SGHRS and YFSETQ. The CDR3 contains 16 residues. Trimming pared 0 bases from V and 4 bases from J, leaving 11 bases between. The CDR3 nucleotides read TGCGCCAGCAGCTTGGACCAGGGGCCCGGGGCCAACGTCCTGACTTTC. This sequence encodes CASSLDQGPGANVLTF.

The chain uses TRBV20-1 and TRBJ2-1; D uncertain. V was trimmed by 6 bases and J by 6 bases, leaving 9 bases between them. There are 11 residues in the CDR3. CDR1 and CDR2 (germline): DFQATT, SNEGSKA (reference sequence). For the CDR3, the DNA is TGCAGTGCCGGGCGTTTCAATGAGCAGTTCTTC. This translates into CSAGRFNEQFF.

The chain combines TRBV6-5 with TRBJ2-5; 9 positions match TRBD2. Germline CDR1 and CDR2: MNHEY and SVGAGI. The ends lost 4 bases at V and 5 bases at J; junction bases unmatched: 5. This CDR3 comprises 14 residues. CDR3 in amino acids: CASSWGTSLETQYF. Written as DNA, the CDR3 is TGTGCCAGCAGTTGGGGGACTAGCTTGGAGACCCAGTACTTC.

The chain carries TRBV5-1 and TRBJ1-3, with 7 nucleotides matching TRBD1. The trim removed 3 bases at V and 3 bases at J, leaving 3 bases unmatched. In germline, CDR1 is SGHRS, CDR2 YFSETQ. The CDR3 length is 14 residues. CDR3 amino acids: CASSSTGYGNTIYF. CDR3 nucleotides: TGCGCCAGCAGCTCGACAGGGTATGGAAACACCATATATTTT.

This clone was observed a handful of times. The chain carries TRBV7-2 and TRBJ2-5; a possible D gene is TRBD2 (6 bases). Germline-derived CDR1 and CDR2 are SGHTA and FQGNSA. The CDR3 extends over 16 amino acids. V was clipped by 5 bases and J by 5 bases, with 21 bases between them. The CDR3 loop reads CASSTGLGGPSETQYF. The CDR3 DNA follows: TGTGCCAGCAGCACGGGACTGGGGGGACCGTCGGAGACCCAGTACTTC.

The chain is built from TRBV7-2 and TRBJ2-1; the D gene is possibly TRBD2 (5 bases). CDR1 SGHTA and CDR2 FQGNSA come from the germline V gene. The CDR3 runs 11 residues. The ends were cut back, 5 bases at V and 15 bases at J, with 14 bases in the middle. In DNA, the CDR3 is TGTGCCAGCAGCCCCGAGGGCCGCGCGTTCTTC. Translating gives CASSPEGRAFF.

This clone was seen only once. The chain couples TRBV14 to TRBJ1-2; D unresolved. Trimming left V 4 bases short and J 9 bases short, with 15 bases between. CDR3 length: 13 amino acids. Germline assignment: CDR1 SGHDN and CDR2 FVKESK. CDR3 nucleotides: TGTGCCAGCAGCCGTGAGAAAGGGATTCGCTACACCTTC. Residues: CASSREKGIRYTF.

V is TRBV30 and J is TRBJ2-2; TRBD2 aligns across 10 bases. This CDR3 is 14 amino acids long. Germline loops: CDR1 GTSNPN, CDR2 SVGIG (reference sequence). Germline trimming cut 7 bases from V and 4 bases from J; bases unmatched to any gene: 6. The CDR3 sequence: CASASGSATGELFF. In DNA, the CDR3 is TGTGCCTCCGCTAGCGGGAGTGCCACCGGGGAGCTGTTTTTT.

The rearrangement links TRBV21-1 to TRBJ1-5. TRBV21-1 is a known pseudogene. The CDR3 has 16 residues. As DNA, the CDR3 is TGTGCCAGCAGCAAAGAGGCGGGACGCGACCATCAGCCCCAGCATTTT. It is translated as CASSKEAGRDHQPQHF.

This chain connects TRBV5-6 to TRBJ2-7, with 9 bases that match TRBD1. The CDR3 has 15 amino acids. CDR1 is SGHDT, CDR2 YYEEEE, per germline. V shed 4 bases and J 2 bases; nucleotides not matched to a gene: 7. CDR3 sequence: CASSLGQGIPYEQYF. CDR3 sequence (DNA): TGTGCCAGCAGCCTAGGACAGGGGATTCCCTACGAGCAGTACTTC.

This chain links TRBV15 with TRBJ2-4; D is unresolved. CDR1 is LNHNV, CDR2 YYDKDF, per germline (reference sequence). The CDR3 is 18 amino acids. V was trimmed by 0 bases and J by 0 bases, leaving 15 bases between them. DNA of the CDR3: TGTGCCACCAGCAGAGAACCGGTTAGCTCACTAGCCAAAAACATTCAGTACTTC. Translating it yields CATSREPVSSLAKNIQYF.

This clone has only a few counts. The chain couples TRBV2 to TRBJ1-5; D unclear. The CDR3 sequence is 15 residues long. The germline gives CDR1 SNHLY, CDR2 FYNNEI. The V end lost 3 bases, the J end lost 0 bases, and 9 bases lay between the germline ends. As DNA, the CDR3 is TGTGCCAGCAGTGATTTTGGGGTTAGCAATCAGCCCCAGCATTTT. The encoded protein is CASSDFGVSNQPQHF.

This clone was seen a single time. V and J are TRBV2 and TRBJ1-4, with 7 bases aligning to TRBD1. Germline V gives CDR1 SNHLY, CDR2 FYNNEI. Unmatched junction bases numbered 3, after V lost 5 bases and J lost 3 bases. CDR3 size: 14 residues. The CDR3 reads CASSYDRANEKLFF. The CDR3, as DNA: TGTGCCAGCAGTTACGACAGGGCTAATGAAAAACTGTTTTTT. The full variable domain, with the rest looked up from reference TRBV2 and TRBJ1-4, is EPEVTQTPSHQVTQMGQEVILRCVPISNHLYFYWYRQILGQKVEFLVSFYNNEISEKSEIFDDQFSVERPDGSNFTLKIRSTKLEDSAMYFCASSYDRANEKLFFGSGTQLSVL.

The rearrangement links TRBV6-5 to TRBJ2-1; TRBD1 is a possible D gene (6 bases). Trimming pared 6 bases from V and 14 bases from J, leaving 17 bases between. This CDR3 contains 12 residues. Germline V gene sequence: CDR1 MNHEY, CDR2 SVGAGI. CDR3 region: CASRPQQGAEFF. The CDR3, as DNA: TGTGCCAGCAGGCCTCAACAGGGAGCCGAGTTCTTC.

The V call is TRBV6-4, the J call TRBJ1-2; possibly TRBD1 for D (6 bases). Per germline, CDR1 MRHNA and CDR2 SNTAGT. This CDR3 has 13 residues. V was trimmed by 4 bases and J by 2 bases, leaving 8 bases between them. CDR3 DNA sequence: TGTGCCAGCAGTGCCGGACAGAACTATGGCTACACCTTC. As protein: CASSAGQNYGYTF.

The chain uses TRBV11-2 and TRBJ2-1; 11 bases align to TRBD2. The CDR3 is 16 residues long. CDR1 and CDR2 from the germline V gene are SGHAT and FQNNGV. V trimming: 5 bases; J trimming: 7 bases; junction bases outside the gene matches: 10. Here the CDR3 DNA reads TGTGCCAGCAGCCCTGGGGGGGCTAGCGGGAGGAATGAGCAGTTCTTC. This codes for CASSPGGASGRNEQFF.

This chain links TRBV4-1 with TRBJ2-5; possibly TRBD2 for D (6 bases). The germline V gene has CDR1 MGHRA and CDR2 YSYEKL. The CDR3 spans 13 residues. With 4 bases removed from V and 4 bases from J, the gap between germline ends came to 10 bases. CDR3 amino acids: CASSLGTVETQYF. The CDR3 coding sequence is TGCGCCAGCAGCCTCGGGACTGTAGAGACCCAGTACTTC.

With regard to this clone: Different DNA sequences within this sample yield the same CDR3. J is TRBJ2-3 and V is TRBV6-5, with D tentatively TRBD2 (6 bases). V was shortened by 6 bases and J by 6 bases, with 10 bases between the two germline ends. The CDR3 length is 12 residues. Looked up from germline, CDR1 is MNHEY and CDR2 is SVGAGI. CDR3 protein: CASSPGGDTQYF. DNA of the CDR3: TGTGCCAGCAGCCCCGGGGGTGATACGCAGTATTTT.